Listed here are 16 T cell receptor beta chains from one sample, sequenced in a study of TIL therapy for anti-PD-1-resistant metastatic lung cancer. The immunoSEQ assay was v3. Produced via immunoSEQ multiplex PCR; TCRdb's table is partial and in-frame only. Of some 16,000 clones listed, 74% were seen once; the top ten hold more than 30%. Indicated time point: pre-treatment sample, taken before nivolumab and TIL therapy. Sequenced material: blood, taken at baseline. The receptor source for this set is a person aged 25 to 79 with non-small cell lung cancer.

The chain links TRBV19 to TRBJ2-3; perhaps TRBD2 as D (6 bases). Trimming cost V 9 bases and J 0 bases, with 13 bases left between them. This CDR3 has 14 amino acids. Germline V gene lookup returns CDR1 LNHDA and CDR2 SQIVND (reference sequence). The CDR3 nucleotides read TGTGCCAGCGGGAGCACTACTAGCACAGATACGCAGTATTTT. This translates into CASGSTTSTDTQYF.

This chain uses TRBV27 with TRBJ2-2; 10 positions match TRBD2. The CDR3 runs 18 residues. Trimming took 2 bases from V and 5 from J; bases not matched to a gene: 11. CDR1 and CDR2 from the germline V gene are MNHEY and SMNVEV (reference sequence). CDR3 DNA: TGTGCCAGCAGTTTAAGCGGGGGGGCCATTCGAGGGACCGGGGAGCTGTTTTTT. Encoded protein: CASSLSGGAIRGTGELFF.

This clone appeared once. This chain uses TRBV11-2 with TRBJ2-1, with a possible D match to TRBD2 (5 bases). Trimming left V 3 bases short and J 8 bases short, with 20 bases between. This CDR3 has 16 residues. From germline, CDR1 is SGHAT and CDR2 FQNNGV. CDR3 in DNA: TGTGCCAGCAGCTTTTTGTCCGTGGGAATGAGGGATGAGCAGTTCTTC. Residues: CASSFLSVGMRDEQFF.

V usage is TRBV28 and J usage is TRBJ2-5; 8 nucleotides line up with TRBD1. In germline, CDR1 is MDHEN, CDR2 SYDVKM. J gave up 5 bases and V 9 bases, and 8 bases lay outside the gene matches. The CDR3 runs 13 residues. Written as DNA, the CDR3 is TGTGCCAGTCGCGCAGGGGGCCCGGAGACCCAGTACTTC. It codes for CASRAGGPETQYF.

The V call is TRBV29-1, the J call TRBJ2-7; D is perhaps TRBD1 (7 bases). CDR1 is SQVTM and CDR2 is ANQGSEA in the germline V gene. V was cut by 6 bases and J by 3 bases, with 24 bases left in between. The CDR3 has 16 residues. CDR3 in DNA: TGCAGCGTCGGGGGAGTGGAGGGTCCAGGGGGCTACGAGCAGTACTTC. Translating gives CSVGGVEGPGGYEQYF.

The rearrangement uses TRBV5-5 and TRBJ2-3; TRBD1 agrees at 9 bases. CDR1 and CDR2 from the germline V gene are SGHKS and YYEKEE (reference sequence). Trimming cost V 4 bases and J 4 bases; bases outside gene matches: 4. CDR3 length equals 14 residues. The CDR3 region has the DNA TGTGCCAGCAGCCTGGGGACAGGGTCAGATACGCAGTATTTT. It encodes CASSLGTGSDTQYF.

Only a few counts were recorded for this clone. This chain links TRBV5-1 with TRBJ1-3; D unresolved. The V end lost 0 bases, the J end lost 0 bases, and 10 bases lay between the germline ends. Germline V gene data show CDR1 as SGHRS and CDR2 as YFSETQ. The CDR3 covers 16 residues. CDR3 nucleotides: TGCGCCAGCAGCTTGGTCGGCGGCTTCTCTGGAAACACCATATATTTT. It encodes CASSLVGGFSGNTIYF.

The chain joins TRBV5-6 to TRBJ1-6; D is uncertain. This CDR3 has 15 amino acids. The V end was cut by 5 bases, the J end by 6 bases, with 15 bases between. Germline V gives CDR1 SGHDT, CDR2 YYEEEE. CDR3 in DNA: TGTGCCAGCAGAAGCGAGGGTGTGAGTAATTCACCCCTCCACTTT. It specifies CASRSEGVSNSPLHF.

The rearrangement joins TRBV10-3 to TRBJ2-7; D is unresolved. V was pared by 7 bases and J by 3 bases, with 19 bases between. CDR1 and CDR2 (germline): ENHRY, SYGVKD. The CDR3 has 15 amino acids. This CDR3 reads CAIMRTATPFYEQYF. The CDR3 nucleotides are TGTGCCATCATGCGGACCGCTACTCCGTTCTACGAGCAGTACTTC.

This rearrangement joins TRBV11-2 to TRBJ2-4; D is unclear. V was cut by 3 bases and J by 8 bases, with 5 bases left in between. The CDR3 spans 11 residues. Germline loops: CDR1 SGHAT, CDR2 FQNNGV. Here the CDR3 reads CASSFFDIQYF. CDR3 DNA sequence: TGTGCCAGCAGCTTTTTCGACATTCAGTACTTC.

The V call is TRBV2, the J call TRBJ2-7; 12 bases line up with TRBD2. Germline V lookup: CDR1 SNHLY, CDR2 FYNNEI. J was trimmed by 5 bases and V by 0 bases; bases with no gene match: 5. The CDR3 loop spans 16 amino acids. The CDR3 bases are TGTGCCAGCAGTGAAGCTTCTAGCGGGGGGGCCCACGAGCAGTACTTC. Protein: CASSEASSGGAHEQYF.

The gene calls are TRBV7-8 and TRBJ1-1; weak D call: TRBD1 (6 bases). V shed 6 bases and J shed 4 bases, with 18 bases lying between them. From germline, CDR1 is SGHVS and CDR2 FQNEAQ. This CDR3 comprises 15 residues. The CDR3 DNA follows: TGTGCCAGCAGTAAAGAGCGGGGGGCGAGCACTGAAGCTTTCTTT. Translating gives CASSKERGASTEAFF.

The CDR3 coding sequence is TGTGCCAGCAGTTACGGGGGGACGCCCGGAGAGACCCAGTACTTC. It is translated as CASSYGGTPGETQYF. This rearrangement joins TRBV6-6 to TRBJ2-5; D may be TRBD2 (6 bases). The CDR3 consists of 15 residues. Germline CDR1 reads MNHNY; CDR2 reads SVGAGI (reference sequence). V was clipped by 2 bases and J by 4 bases, with 14 bases between them.

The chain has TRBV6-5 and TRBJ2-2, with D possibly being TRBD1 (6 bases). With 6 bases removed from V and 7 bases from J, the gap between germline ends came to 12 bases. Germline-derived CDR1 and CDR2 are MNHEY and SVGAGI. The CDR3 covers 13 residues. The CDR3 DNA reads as TGTGCCAGCAGCTTTCTAGGGGGCGGGGAGCTGTTTTTT. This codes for CASSFLGGGELFF.

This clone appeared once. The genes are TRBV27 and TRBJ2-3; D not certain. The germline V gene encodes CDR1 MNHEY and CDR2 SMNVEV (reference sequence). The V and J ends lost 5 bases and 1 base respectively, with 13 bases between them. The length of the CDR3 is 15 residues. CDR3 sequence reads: CASSPLRFGTDTQYF. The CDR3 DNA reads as TGTGCCAGCAGTCCCCTCAGGTTCGGCACAGATACGCAGTATTTT.

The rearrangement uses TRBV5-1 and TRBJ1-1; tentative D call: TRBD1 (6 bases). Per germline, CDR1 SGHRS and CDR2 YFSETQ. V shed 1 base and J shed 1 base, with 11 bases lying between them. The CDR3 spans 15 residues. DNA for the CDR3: TGCGCCAGCAGCTTGTCGCCGGACAGGAACACTGAAGCTTTCTTT. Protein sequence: CASSLSPDRNTEAFF. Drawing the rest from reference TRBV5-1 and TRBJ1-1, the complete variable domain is KAGVTQTPRYLIKTRGQQVTLSCSPISGHRSVSWYQQTPGQGLQFLFEYFSETQRNKGNFPGRFSGRQFSNSRSEMNVSTLELGDSALYLCASSLSPDRNTEAFFGQGTRLTVV.